This T cell receptor beta chain was identified in a study of CD8+ T cells in alopecia areata. The length of the CDR3 is 15 residues. CDR1 SEHNR and CDR2 FQNEAQ come from the germline V gene (reference sequence). After removal of 5 bases from V and 0 bases from J, the junction contained 5 bases not matched to a gene. Study conclusions and caveats: Greater clonality was observed in lesional scalp samples, especially alopecia totalis/universalis, versus normal scalp.

This clone was recorded a few times. What it recognizes is unknown. Following extraction, RNA underwent reverse transcription to cDNA, which served as the sequencing template. TCRdb keeps only in-frame clones here, not all; method: immunoSEQ multiplex PCR. The table has some 170,000 clones, 67% seen once; the top ten hold roughly an eighth. Sequenced material: CD8+ T cells sorted from blood, taken at week 0. The TCR comes from a human donor with alopecia areata. This chain links TRBV7-9 with TRBJ2-3; 7 bases are a match to TRBD2. In DNA form, the CDR3 reads TGTGCCAGCAGCACCGGACTAGAAAGCACAGATACGCAGTATTTT. Translated, it gives CASSTGLESTDTQYF.